The clone carrying this T cell receptor (beta chain) was detected only a few times. Its matching antigen is unknown. The sample belongs to a study of CD8 T cells in ankylosing spondylitis. As the method for making TCR beta libraries, quantitative 5'-RACE with molecular barcodes was used. One entry per CDR3 protein results from TCRdb running MiXCR on the 5' RACE reads. The table records some 350,000 distinct CDR3 sequences, roughly 14% of them present only once. Overall study results and limits: Both synovial fluid and blood in reactive arthritis had previously been reported to carry some motif variants.

Per germline, CDR1 WSHSY and CDR2 SAAADI. The CDR3 is 14 amino acids. The junction had 9 bases not matched to a gene; V was cut back by 6 bases and J by 6 bases. The V and J genes are TRBV10-2 and TRBJ2-7; 9 bases fit TRBD1. Sequencing was performed on blood, either unsorted or a sorted T cell fraction (not recorded which). The TCR was taken from a male donor with ankylosing spondylitis or in good health (not recorded which). The CDR3 protein is CASRIGTGLGEQYF. As DNA, the CDR3 is TGCGCCAGCAGGATCGGGACAGGGTTAGGCGAGCAGTACTTC.